Listed below are T cell receptor beta chains from one sample, sequenced in a study of regulatory T cells in long-lasting Graves disease. MiXCR was run by TCRdb on the multiplex PCR reads, yielding one entry per CDR3 protein. The table lists 310,000 or so distinct CDR3 sequences, roughly a fifth of them singletons. This specimen was peripheral blood mononuclear cells (PBMCs), taken when the disease was refractory, from a patient treated with antithyroid drugs. All receptors derive from a female donor with Graves disease. Both conserved end residues are part of each CDR3. A D gene is named only where the DNA matches it firmly. Rows may omit the clone size; those that give it use once, few, many or a size class.

V: TRBV5-1; D: TRBD2; J: TRBJ2-5; size: NA; DNA: TGCGCCAGCAGCTTCGGCGGGAGCGGAGAGACCCAGTACTTC; CDR3: CASSFGGSGETQYF
V: TRBV3-1; D: TRBD1; J: TRBJ1-4; size: many; DNA: TGTGCCAGCAGTGTAGACGCGGGACAGGGAAATCGAAAACTGTTTTTT; CDR3: CASSVDAGQGNRKLFF
V: TRBV20-1; D: TRBD2; J: TRBJ2-7; size: NA; DNA: TGCAGTGCTAGATCGGGACTAGCGCGGTCCTACGAGCAGTACTTC; CDR3: CSARSGLARSYEQYF
V: TRBV12-3/TRBV12-4; D: NA; J: TRBJ1-1; size: NA; DNA: TGTGCCAGCAGCTCCCCCTGGGGGGGGGGGGACACTGAAGCTTTCTTT; CDR3: CASSSPWGGGDTEAFF
V: TRBV28; D: NA; J: TRBJ2-7; size: many; DNA: TGTGCCAGCAGTTTAGGGGGCGGGAGTTTGGTAATCTACGAGCAGTACTTC; CDR3: CASSLGGGSLVIYEQYF
V: TRBV28; D: NA; J: TRBJ2-7; size: many; DNA: TGTGCCAGCAGTTCGTCAGAGAACGAGCAGTACTTC; CDR3: CASSSSENEQYF
V: TRBV15; D: NA; J: TRBJ2-7; size: many; DNA: TGTGCCACCAGCAGAGGACGGTCCTACGAGCAGTACTTC; CDR3: CATSRGRSYEQYF
V: TRBV12-3/TRBV12-4; D: NA; J: TRBJ1-1; size: many; DNA: TGTGCCAGCAGTCTCACGGGGGGTTCGAACACTGAAGCTTTCTTT; CDR3: CASSLTGGSNTEAFF
V: TRBV6-5; D: TRBD1; J: TRBJ1-5; size: NA; DNA: TGTGCCAGCAGTTACGGAACAGGGGGAGACGGTCAGCCCCAGCATTTT; CDR3: CASSYGTGGDGQPQHF
V: TRBV19; D: NA; J: TRBJ1-2; size: NA; DNA: TGTGCCAGTAGTATAACACCTAACTATGGCTACGCCTTC; CDR3: CASSITPNYGYAF
V: TRBV29-1; D: NA; J: TRBJ1-5; size: once; DNA: TGCAGCGGCTGGGGTAGCAATCAGCCCCAGCATTTT; CDR3: CSGWGSNQPQHF
V: TRBV20-1; D: TRBD2; J: TRBJ2-5; size: many; DNA: TGCAGTGCTGTCGCTAGCGGGAAGAGGGAGACCCAGTACTTC; CDR3: CSAVASGKRETQYF
V: TRBV20-1; D: NA; J: TRBJ1-1; size: NA; DNA: TGCAGTGCTAGAGATCTCATGACATTAGCCACTGAAGCTTTCTTT; CDR3: CSARDLMTLATEAFF
V: TRBV28; D: NA; J: TRBJ2-7; size: many; DNA: TGTGCCAGCAGTTCAGCCCCGACGTATGACGAGCAGTACTTC; CDR3: CASSSAPTYDEQYF
V: TRBV6-2/TRBV6-3; D: NA; J: TRBJ1-6; size: many; DNA: TGTGCCAGCAGTGAGGGGGATTCACCCCTCCACTTT; CDR3: CASSEGDSPLHF
V: TRBV28; D: NA; J: TRBJ1-6; size: NA; DNA: TGTGCCAGCAGTCTGGTAGGGTGGGCCCTCCACTTT; CDR3: CASSLVGWALHF
V: TRBV29-1; D: NA; J: TRBJ1-5; size: few; DNA: TGCAGCGTTCGGAACCCGGGGAGCAATCAGCCCCAGCATTTT; CDR3: CSVRNPGSNQPQHF
V: TRBV27; D: NA; J: TRBJ1-6; size: many; DNA: TGTGCCAGCAGCCGTCGAGGGAATTCACCCCTCCACTTT; CDR3: CASSRRGNSPLHF
V: TRBV11-2; D: NA; J: TRBJ2-5; size: many; DNA: TGTGCCAGCAGCTTAGGTTTGGGAACAGGGAGAGAGACCCAGTACTTC; CDR3: CASSLGLGTGRETQYF
V: TRBV12-3/TRBV12-4; D: NA; J: TRBJ2-1; size: NA; DNA: TGTGCCAGCAGTTTCTGGGACAACTACAATGAGCAGTTCTTC; CDR3: CASSFWDNYNEQFF